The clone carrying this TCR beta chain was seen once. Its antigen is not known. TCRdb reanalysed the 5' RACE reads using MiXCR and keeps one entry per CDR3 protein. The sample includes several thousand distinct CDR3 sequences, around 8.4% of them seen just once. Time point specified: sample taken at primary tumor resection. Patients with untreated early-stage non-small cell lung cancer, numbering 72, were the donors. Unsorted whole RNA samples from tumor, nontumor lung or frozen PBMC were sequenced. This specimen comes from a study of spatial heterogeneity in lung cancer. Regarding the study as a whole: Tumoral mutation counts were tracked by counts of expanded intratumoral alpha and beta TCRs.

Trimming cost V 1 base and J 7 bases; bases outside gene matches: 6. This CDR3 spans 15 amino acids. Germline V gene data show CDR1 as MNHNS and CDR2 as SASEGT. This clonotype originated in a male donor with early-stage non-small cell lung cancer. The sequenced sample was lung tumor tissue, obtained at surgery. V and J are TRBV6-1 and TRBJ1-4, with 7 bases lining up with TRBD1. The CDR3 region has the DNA TGTGCCAGCAGTGAAGGGGGGACAGTGGCTGAAAAACTGTTTTTT. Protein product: CASSEGGTVAEKLFF.